The rows below give T cell receptor beta chains drawn from one sample of a study of blood T cell repertoires in COVID-19. Clones were sequenced by immunoSEQ multiplex PCR, and TCRdb holds only the in-frame ones, with some missing. The sample yields some 140,000 clones, roughly 82% seen once. Material for sequencing was peripheral blood. The receptors originated from an elderly man with acute or convalescent COVID-19. CDR3s include the opening cysteine and the closing phenylalanine or tryptophan. D genes are given only for firm matches. The size entry is marked missing in some rows and otherwise reads once, few, many or a size class.

clone_size j_call v_call d_call cdr3_aa cdr3_nt
. TRBJ1-1 TRBV7-8 . CASSLTDSRMVTEAFF TGTGCCAGCAGCTTAACTGACAGCCGAATGGTCACTGAAGCTTTCTTT
once TRBJ1-1 TRBV6-6 . CASRILQNTEAFF TGTGCCAGCAGGATACTACAGAACACTGAAGCTTTCTTT
. TRBJ1-2 TRBV30 . CAWSVRRDYTF TGTGCCTGGAGTGTACGCAGGGACTACACCTTC
once TRBJ2-3 TRBV9 . CASSFLSSSYTDTQYF TGTGCCAGCAGCTTCCTTAGCAGCAGCTACACAGATACGCAGTATTTT
. TRBJ2-7 TRBV18 TRBD1 CASSPGQTSYEQYF TGTGCCAGCTCACCGGGACAGACTTCCTACGAGCAGTACTTC
. TRBJ1-1 TRBV18 TRBD1 CASSPRGRVDTEAFF TGTGCCAGCTCACCGAGGGGGCGGGTTGACACTGAAGCTTTCTTT
. TRBJ2-1 TRBV7-2 TRBD2 CASSSGTSQTGQFF TGTGCCAGCAGCTCCGGGACTAGTCAGACGGGGCAGTTCTTC
. TRBJ2-7 TRBV11-3 TRBD1 CASSPRQGLYEQYF TGTGCCAGCAGCCCCCGACAGGGTCTCTACGAGCAGTACTTC
once TRBJ1-4 TRBV18 TRBD1 CASSLQGASEKLFF TGTGCCAGCTCATTACAGGGGGCAAGTGAAAAACTGTTTTTT
. TRBJ1-2 TRBV28 . CASSLLVPNYGYTF TGTGCCAGCAGTTTATTAGTCCCCAACTATGGCTACACCTTC
. TRBJ2-2 TRBV6-5 . CASTWGLDTGELFF TGTGCCAGCACCTGGGGCTTGGACACCGGGGAGCTGTTTTTT
many TRBJ1-1 TRBV7-2 . CASSPRGSTEAFF TGTGCCAGCAGCCCCCGGGGATCCACTGAAGCTTTCTTT
. TRBJ1-2 TRBV6-4 . CASRGQNGYTF TGTGCCAGCAGAGGACAGAATGGCTACACCTTC
. TRBJ1-2 TRBV19 . CASTPRAGRGYTF TGTGCCAGTACCCCGCGGGCCGGCCGGGGCTACACCTTC
. TRBJ2-3 TRBV5-1 . CASSLEAASTDTQYF TGCGCCAGCAGCTTGGAGGCGGCTAGCACAGATACGCAGTATTTT
. TRBJ2-5 TRBV19 . CASSMSLNGQETQYF TGTGCCAGTAGTATGAGTTTGAACGGCCAAGAGACCCAGTACTTC
. TRBJ1-1 TRBV7-2 . CASTVGAVNTEAFF TGTGCCAGCACCGTAGGGGCGGTGAACACTGAAGCTTTCTTT
. TRBJ1-6 TRBV7-2 TRBD1 CASSPGTANSPLHF TGTGCCAGCAGCCCCGGGACAGCCAATTCACCCCTCCACTTT
many TRBJ2-2 TRBV24-1 TRBD2 CAPDGSGGSVNTGELFF TGTGCCCCAGACGGGAGCGGGGGGTCTGTGAACACCGGGGAGCTGTTTTTT
. TRBJ2-1 TRBV24-1 TRBD2 CATSDSRLAGGQGNEQFF TGTGCCACCAGTGATTCGAGACTAGCGGGGGGGCAAGGGAATGAGCAGTTCTTC
. TRBJ2-7 TRBV14 . CASSPLGQGRGGEQYF TGTGCCAGCAGCCCCCTGGGGCAGGGAAGAGGTGGCGAGCAGTACTTC
. TRBJ2-7 TRBV6-1 TRBD1 CASSDRDRLGYRYEQYF TGTGCCAGCAGTGACCGGGACAGGCTCGGTTATCGGTACGAGCAGTACTTC
. TRBJ2-1 TRBV19 TRBD1 CASSIPGQGSNEQFF TGTGCCAGTAGTATCCCGGGACAGGGTTCCAATGAGCAGTTCTTC
. TRBJ1-1 TRBV5-5 . CASSPRTGNAEAFF TGTGCCAGCAGCCCCCGTACGGGGAACGCTGAAGCTTTCTTT
. TRBJ1-6 TRBV7-3 . CASSFNRDSPLHF TGTGCCAGCAGCTTTAACCGGGACTCCCCCCTCCACTTT
once TRBJ1-2 TRBV3-1/TRBV3-2 . CASSQDRGRGYTF TGTGCCAGCAGCCAAGATCGAGGGCGAGGCTACACCTTC
. TRBJ1-1 TRBV30 . CAWSGGPRLGAFF TGTGCCTGGAGTGGGGGGCCAAGACTGGGGGCTTTCTTT
once TRBJ2-5 TRBV18 TRBD2 CASSPQGLAGRGETQYF TGTGCCAGCTCACCCCAAGGACTAGCGGGGCGGGGAGAGACCCAGTACTTC